Listed below are T cell receptor beta chains from one sample, sequenced in a study of somatic mutations in cytotoxic T cells in rheumatoid arthritis. The data were produced by immunoSEQ multiplex PCR, yet TCRdb's version contains in-frame clones alone and is incomplete. The table records fewer than 30,000 clones, over 80% of them present only once. Sample: CD8+ T cells sorted from blood. The receptors were sampled from a man between 45 and 60 years old in good health. The CDR3 runs from the conserved cysteine through the conserved F or W. The order of the fields is D gene, J gene, clone size, V gene, CDR3 protein, CDR3 DNA. A D gene is named only where the DNA matches it firmly. Expanded clones are given a class, and other clones once, few, many or no size at all.

d_gene: TRBD2; j_gene: TRBJ2-7; abundance: -; v_gene: TRBV27; CDR3aa: CASSIQTSGIGTNYEQYF; CDR3nt: TGTGCCAGCAGTATTCAGACTAGCGGGATAGGGACCAACTACGAGCAGTACTTC
d_gene: TRBD1; j_gene: TRBJ1-1; abundance: once; v_gene: TRBV4-1; CDR3aa: CASSQRQGMNTEAFF; CDR3nt: TGCGCCAGCAGCCAAAGACAGGGAATGAACACTGAAGCTTTCTTT
d_gene: -; j_gene: TRBJ2-1; abundance: -; v_gene: TRBV2; CDR3aa: CASRAPLRVNNEQFF; CDR3nt: TGTGCCAGCAGAGCGCCCCTCAGGGTAAACAATGAGCAGTTCTTC
d_gene: TRBD2; j_gene: TRBJ2-3; abundance: -; v_gene: TRBV9; CDR3aa: CASSVLLAASTDTQYF; CDR3nt: TGTGCCAGCAGCGTATTGCTAGCGGCTAGCACAGATACGCAGTATTTT
d_gene: -; j_gene: TRBJ1-2; abundance: -; v_gene: TRBV6-5; CDR3aa: CASSAGSLSYGYTF; CDR3nt: TGTGCCAGCAGTGCCGGAAGCCTGTCCTATGGCTACACCTTC
d_gene: -; j_gene: TRBJ2-7; abundance: once; v_gene: TRBV4-1; CDR3aa: CASSTRDSLSYEQYF; CDR3nt: TGCGCCAGCAGCACGCGGGACAGCCTCTCCTACGAGCAGTACTTC
d_gene: TRBD2; j_gene: TRBJ2-1; abundance: -; v_gene: TRBV7-9; CDR3aa: CASSPRTSGYKGSEQFF; CDR3nt: TGTGCCAGCAGCCCTCGGACTAGCGGGTACAAAGGGAGTGAGCAGTTCTTC
d_gene: TRBD2; j_gene: TRBJ2-7; abundance: -; v_gene: TRBV6-6; CDR3aa: CASSTWMSGSYEQYF; CDR3nt: TGTGCCAGCAGTACCTGGATGAGCGGGAGCTACGAGCAGTACTTC
d_gene: -; j_gene: TRBJ2-3; abundance: -; v_gene: TRBV28; CDR3aa: CASSLLSQELLTDTQYF; CDR3nt: TGTGCCAGCAGTTTATTAAGCCAGGAACTGCTCACAGATACGCAGTATTTT
d_gene: -; j_gene: TRBJ1-4; abundance: -; v_gene: TRBV9; CDR3aa: CASSVRGEGEKLFF; CDR3nt: TGTGCCAGCAGCGTACGAGGGGAAGGAGAAAAACTGTTTTTT